This entry lists 12 T cell receptor beta chains sequenced from one sample in a study of T cells of healthy individuals. TCRdb reprocessed the 5' RACE reads with MiXCR, giving one entry per CDR3 protein. The table has over 40,000 distinct CDR3 sequences, roughly 4.3% seen once; the top ten hold more than 8%. All receptors derive from a human donor in good health.

This clonotype was counted many times. The CDR3 region is CAWSVLGARYEQYF. The CDR3 DNA reads as TGTGCCTGGAGTGTTCTGGGGGCGCGCTACGAGCAGTACTTC. The chain employs TRBV30 and TRBJ2-7; D perhaps matches TRBD1 (6 bases). The CDR3 extends over 14 amino acids. The ends were cut back, 0 bases at V and 3 bases at J, with 12 bases in the middle. Germline-derived CDR1 and CDR2 are GTSNPN and SVGIG (reference sequence).

The chain links TRBV7-2 to TRBJ1-1, with a tentative D call TRBD1 (5 bases). Germline V gives CDR1 SGHTA, CDR2 FQGNSA. Trimming left V 3 bases short and J 3 bases short, with 8 bases between. CDR3 size: 13 residues. The CDR3 DNA sequence: TGTGCCAGCAGCTTTTTGGGGGACACTGAAGCTTTCTTT. Translating gives CASSFLGDTEAFF.

The sample holds many counts of this clonotype. The chain recombines TRBV3-1 with TRBJ2-3; D ambiguous. Trimming left V 1 base short and J 5 bases short, with 4 bases between. The CDR3 totals 12 residues. Germline loops: CDR1 LGHDT, CDR2 YNNKEL (reference sequence). CDR3 nucleotides: TGTGCCAGCAGCCAAGGTGTAGATACGCAGTATTTT. This encodes CASSQGVDTQYF.

This clonotype was recorded many times. CDR3 nucleotide sequence: TGTGCCAGCCAGACCGGGACTAGCGGGGGGGCCGGGACCCAGTACTTC. As protein: CASQTGTSGGAGTQYF. The chain has TRBV7-6 and TRBJ2-5; 16 bases align to TRBD2. The germline V gene has CDR1 SGHVS and CDR2 FNYEAQ. V gave up 8 bases and J gave up 7 bases; unmatched junction bases: 10. The CDR3 contains 16 residues.

This clonotype showed up many times. The rearrangement uses TRBV5-1 and TRBJ1-1; D is undetermined. Germline CDR1 SGHRS, CDR2 YFSETQ. Trimming pared 6 bases from V and 4 bases from J, leaving 13 bases between. The CDR3 has 13 residues. The CDR3 bases are TGCGCCAGCACCCAGATGGAAGCCACTGAAGCTTTCTTT. Amino acid sequence: CASTQMEATEAFF.

This clonotype was counted at least ten times. CDR3 sequence: CASSERLYEQFF. CDR3 coding DNA: TGTGCCAGCAGTGAACGGCTCTATGAGCAGTTCTTC. The chain uses TRBV2 and TRBJ2-1; no reliable D call. The CDR3 is 12 amino acids. Trimming removed 2 bases at V and 8 bases at J, with 7 bases between. Germline CDR1 is SNHLY and CDR2 is FYNNEI.

This clonotype has more than one count but fewer than ten. V and J are TRBV11-2 and TRBJ2-1; D possibly matches TRBD1 or TRBD2 (7 bases each). This CDR3 is built from 15 residues. Trimming left V 6 bases short and J 9 bases short, with 21 bases between. CDR1 is SGHAT, CDR2 FQNNGV, per germline. The CDR3 region is CASRGGVTGSAEQFF. The DNA of the CDR3 is TGTGCCAGCAGGGGGGGGGTGACAGGGTCTGCTGAGCAGTTCTTC.

This clonotype has a count of ten or more. J is TRBJ2-5 and V is TRBV28; perhaps TRBD1 as D (5 bases). This CDR3 has 15 residues. The germline gives CDR1 MDHEN, CDR2 SYDVKM. V was pared by 3 bases and J by 5 bases, with 16 bases between. The CDR3 nucleotides are TGTGCCAGCAGTTTTTCGGGCAGGGCCCGGGAGACCCAGTACTTC. Protein product: CASSFSGRARETQYF.

The sample holds many counts of this clonotype. The V call is TRBV20-1, the J call TRBJ1-6; D not certain. Trimming shortened V by 0 bases and J by 7 bases, and 7 bases separated the two germline ends. CDR3 length: 13 residues. Germline V CDR1 and CDR2: DFQATT, SNEGSKA (reference sequence). The CDR3 protein is CSARDTRNSPLHF. The CDR3 coding sequence is TGCAGTGCTAGAGATACAAGAAATTCACCCCTCCACTTT.

This clonotype was observed at least ten times. The chain carries TRBV20-1 and TRBJ2-7; no firm D call. Trimming left V 5 bases short and J 2 bases short, with 22 bases between. This CDR3 region has 16 residues. Germline V gene data show CDR1 as DFQATT and CDR2 as SNEGSKA (reference sequence). CDR3 loop: CSAYDVPNGLAYEQYF. CDR3 sequence (DNA): TGCAGTGCTTACGACGTCCCTAATGGCTTAGCCTACGAGCAGTACTTC.

The chain combines TRBV20-1 with TRBJ1-6; D is unresolved. The germline CDR1 and CDR2 sequences are DFQATT and SNEGSKA (reference sequence). The CDR3 is 14 amino acids. Trimming cost V 1 base and J 2 bases, with 6 bases left between them. The CDR3 here is CSARGVPYNSPLHF. As DNA, the CDR3 is TGCAGTGCTAGAGGGGTCCCCTATAATTCACCCCTCCACTTT.

Turning to this clonotype: A much more abundant neighbour one base away suggests this may be a read error. This chain uses TRBV7-8 with TRBJ1-2; no reliable D call. Germline V gene sequence: CDR1 SGHVS, CDR2 FQNEAQ. The ends were cut back, 3 bases at V and 2 bases at J, with 16 bases in the middle. The CDR3 is made up of 16 amino acids. The CDR3 DNA reads as TGTGCCAGCAGCTTTCTCACCGGGATAGCGAACTATGGCTACACCTTC. Encoded protein: CASSFLTGIANYGYTF.